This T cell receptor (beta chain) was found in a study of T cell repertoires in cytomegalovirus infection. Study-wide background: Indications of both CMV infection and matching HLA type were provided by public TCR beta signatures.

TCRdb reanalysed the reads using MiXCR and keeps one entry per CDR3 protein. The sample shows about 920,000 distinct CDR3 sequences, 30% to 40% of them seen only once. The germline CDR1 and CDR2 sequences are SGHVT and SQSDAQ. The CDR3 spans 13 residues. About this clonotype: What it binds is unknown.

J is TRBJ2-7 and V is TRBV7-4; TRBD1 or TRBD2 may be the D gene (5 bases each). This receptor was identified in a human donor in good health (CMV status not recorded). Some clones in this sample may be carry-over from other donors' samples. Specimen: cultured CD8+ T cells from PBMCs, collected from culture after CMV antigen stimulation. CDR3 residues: CVSSPRDGYEQYV. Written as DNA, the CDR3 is TGTGTCAGCAGCCCTCGGGACGGATACGAGCAGTACGTC.